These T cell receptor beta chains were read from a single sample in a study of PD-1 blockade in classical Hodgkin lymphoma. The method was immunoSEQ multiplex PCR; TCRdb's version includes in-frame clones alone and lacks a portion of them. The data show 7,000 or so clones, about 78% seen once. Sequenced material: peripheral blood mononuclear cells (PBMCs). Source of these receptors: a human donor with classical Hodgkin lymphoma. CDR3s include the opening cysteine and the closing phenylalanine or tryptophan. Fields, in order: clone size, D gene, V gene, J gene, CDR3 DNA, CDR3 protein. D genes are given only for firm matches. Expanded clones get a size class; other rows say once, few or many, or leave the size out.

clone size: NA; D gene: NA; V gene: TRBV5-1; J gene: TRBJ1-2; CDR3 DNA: TGCGCCAGCAGCTTGGCTTTCGCTGGCGACTATGGCTACACCTTC; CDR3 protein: CASSLAFAGDYGYTF
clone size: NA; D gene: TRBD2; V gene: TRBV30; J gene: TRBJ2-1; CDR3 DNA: TGTGCCTGGAGTGTAAGGGATAGCGGGAGGGTTTCGGGGCTATACAATGAGCAGTTCTTC; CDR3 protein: CAWSVRDSGRVSGLYNEQFF
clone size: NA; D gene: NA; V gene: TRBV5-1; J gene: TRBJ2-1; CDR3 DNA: TGCGCCAGCGGGAGGCCCTCGGGAGATGAGCAGTTCTTC; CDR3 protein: CASGRPSGDEQFF
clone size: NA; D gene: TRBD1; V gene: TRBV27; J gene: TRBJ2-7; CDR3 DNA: TGTGCCAGCAGTTTATCTGGGACAGACTCCTACGAGCAGTACTTC; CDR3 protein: CASSLSGTDSYEQYF
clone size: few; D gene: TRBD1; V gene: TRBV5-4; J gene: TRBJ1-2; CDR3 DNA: TGTGCCAGCAGCCCAGAGACAGGGGGGATCTATGGCTACACCTTC; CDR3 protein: CASSPETGGIYGYTF
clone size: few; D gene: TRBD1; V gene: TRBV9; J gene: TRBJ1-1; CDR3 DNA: TGTGCCAGCAGCGTAGGATACAGGGGCACTGAAGCTTTCTTT; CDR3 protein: CASSVGYRGTEAFF
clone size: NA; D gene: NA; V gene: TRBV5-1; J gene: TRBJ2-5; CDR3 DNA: TGCGCCAGCAGCTTAGGTCCTGGGGGCCAAGAGACCCAGTACTTC; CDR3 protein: CASSLGPGGQETQYF
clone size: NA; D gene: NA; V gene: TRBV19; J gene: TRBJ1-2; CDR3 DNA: TGTGCCAGTACAACTGTGGACAGTATCTTTGCCGGGGGTGCCTACACCTTC; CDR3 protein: CASTTVDSIFAGGAYTF
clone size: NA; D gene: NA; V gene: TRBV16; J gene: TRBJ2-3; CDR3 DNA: TGTGCCAGCAGCCAATTACGGGGGACAGATACGCAGTATTTT; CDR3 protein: CASSQLRGTDTQYF
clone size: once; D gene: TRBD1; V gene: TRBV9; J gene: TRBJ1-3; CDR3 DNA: TGTGCCAGCAGCGCGGGACAGGCCTCTGGAAACACCATATATTTT; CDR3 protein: CASSAGQASGNTIYF
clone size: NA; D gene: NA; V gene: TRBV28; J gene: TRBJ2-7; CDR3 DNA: TGTGCCAGCAGTTCTGAAGGGTACGAGCAGTACTTC; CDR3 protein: CASSSEGYEQYF
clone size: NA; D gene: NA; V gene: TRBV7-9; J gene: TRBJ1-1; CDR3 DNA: TGTGCCAGCAGGGGGCGAAGGGGAGAATATATGAACACTGAAGCTTTCTTT; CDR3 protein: CASRGRRGEYMNTEAFF
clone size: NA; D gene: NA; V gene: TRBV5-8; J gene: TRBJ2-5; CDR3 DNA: TGTGCCAGCAGCTTGTCATTGATGCAAGAGACCCAGTACTTC; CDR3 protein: CASSLSLMQETQYF
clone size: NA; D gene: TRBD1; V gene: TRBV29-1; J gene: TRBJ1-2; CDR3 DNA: TGCAGCGTTTCGACAGGGTTCAACTATGGCTACACCTTC; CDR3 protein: CSVSTGFNYGYTF
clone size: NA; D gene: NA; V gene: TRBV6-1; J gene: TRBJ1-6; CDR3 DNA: TGTGCCAGCAGTGGACTTGTGGGGGAGGGATCACCCCTCCACTTT; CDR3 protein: CASSGLVGEGSPLHF
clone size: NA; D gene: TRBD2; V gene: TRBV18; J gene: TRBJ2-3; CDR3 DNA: TGTGCCAGCTCGCCCTTAGCGGGAGGGAGCACAGATACGCAGTATTTT; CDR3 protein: CASSPLAGGSTDTQYF
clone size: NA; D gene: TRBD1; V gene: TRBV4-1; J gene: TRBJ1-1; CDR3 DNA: TGCGCCAGCAGCCGAGGACAGGCCTGGAACACTGAAGCTTTCTTT; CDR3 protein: CASSRGQAWNTEAFF
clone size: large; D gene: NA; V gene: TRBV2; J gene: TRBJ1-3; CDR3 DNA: TGTGCCAGCAGTGACAGGGACTCTGGAAACACCATATATTTT; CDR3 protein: CASSDRDSGNTIYF
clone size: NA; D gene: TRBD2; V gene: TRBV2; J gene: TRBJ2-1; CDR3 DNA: TGTGCCAGCAGTGATAGGAGCGGGAGTGATGAGCAGTTCTTC; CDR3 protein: CASSDRSGSDEQFF
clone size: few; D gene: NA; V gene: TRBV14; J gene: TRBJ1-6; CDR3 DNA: TGTGCCAGCAGCCAAGAGGGCAGGGGCTGGGCACCCCTCCACTTT; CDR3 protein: CASSQEGRGWAPLHF
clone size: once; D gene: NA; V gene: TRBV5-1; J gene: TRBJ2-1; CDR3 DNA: TGCGCCAGCAGCTTCTCGGTGGTTGAGGGAAAGCAACGCTCCTACAATGAGCAGTTCTTC; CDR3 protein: CASSFSVVEGKQRSYNEQFF
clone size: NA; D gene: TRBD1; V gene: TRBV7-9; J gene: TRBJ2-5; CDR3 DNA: TGTGCCAGCAGCCGGGGGACAGGGGTATCAGAGACCCAGTACTTC; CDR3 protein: CASSRGTGVSETQYF
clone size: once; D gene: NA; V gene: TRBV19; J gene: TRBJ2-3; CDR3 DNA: TGTGCCAGTAGTATAACCCCTCCCGGACCCTCAGGAGATACGCAGTGTTTT; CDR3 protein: CASSITPPGPSGDTQCF
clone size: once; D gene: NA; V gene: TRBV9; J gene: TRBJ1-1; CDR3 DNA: TGTGCCAGCAGCGTAGGGGTGGGGATGGAATCTGAAGCTTTCTTT; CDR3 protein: CASSVGVGMESEAFF
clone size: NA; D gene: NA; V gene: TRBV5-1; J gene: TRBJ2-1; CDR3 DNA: TGCGCCAGCAGCTTGGCGACAACGCTTTCCTACAATGAGCAGTTCTTC; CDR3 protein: CASSLATTLSYNEQFF
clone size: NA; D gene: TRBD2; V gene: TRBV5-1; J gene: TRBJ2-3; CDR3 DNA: TGCGCCAGCAGCCTTCCAGCGGGAGGAACAGATACGCAGTATTTT; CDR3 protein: CASSLPAGGTDTQYF
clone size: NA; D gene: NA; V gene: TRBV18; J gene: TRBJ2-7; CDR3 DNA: TGTGCCAGCTCACGGGACTCAAGCTCCTACGAGCAGTACTTC; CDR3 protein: CASSRDSSSYEQYF
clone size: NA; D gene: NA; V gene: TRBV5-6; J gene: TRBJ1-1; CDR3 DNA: TGTGCCAGCAGCCCCGTGGGGGTGAACACTGAAGCTTTCTTT; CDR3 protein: CASSPVGVNTEAFF
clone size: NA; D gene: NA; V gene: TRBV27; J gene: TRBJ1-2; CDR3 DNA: TGTGCCAGCGCCCTTCGGGAGGGGGGTAGGTATGGCTACACCTTC; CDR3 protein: CASALREGGRYGYTF
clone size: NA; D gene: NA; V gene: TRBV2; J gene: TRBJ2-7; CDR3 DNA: TGTGCCAGCAGTGAAGACAGACTTTACGAGCAGTACTTC; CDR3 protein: CASSEDRLYEQYF
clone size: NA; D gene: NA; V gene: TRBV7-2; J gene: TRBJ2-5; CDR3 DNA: TGTGCCAGCAGCTTAGCCGGCAGCCAAGAGACCCAGTACTTC; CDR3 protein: CASSLAGSQETQYF
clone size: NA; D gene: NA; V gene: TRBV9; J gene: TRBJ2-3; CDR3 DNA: TGTGCCAGCAGCGTAGGGGGGGCCTTCACAGATACGCAGTATTTT; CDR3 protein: CASSVGGAFTDTQYF
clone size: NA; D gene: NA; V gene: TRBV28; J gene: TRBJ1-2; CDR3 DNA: TGTGCCAGCAGTTTAGGGGCCGCAAACTATGGCTACACCTTC; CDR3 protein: CASSLGAANYGYTF
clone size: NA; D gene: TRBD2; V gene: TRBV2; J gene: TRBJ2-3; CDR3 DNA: TGTGCCAGCAGCCGACTAGCGGATCGCACAGATACGCAGTATTTT; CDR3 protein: CASSRLADRTDTQYF
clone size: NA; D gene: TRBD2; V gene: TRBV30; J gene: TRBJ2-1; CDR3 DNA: TGTGCCTGGAGTCGAGGGTTAGCGGGAGTCAACTACAATGAGCAGTTCTTC; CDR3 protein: CAWSRGLAGVNYNEQFF
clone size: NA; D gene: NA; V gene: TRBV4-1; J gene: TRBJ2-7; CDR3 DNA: TGCGCCAGCAGCCAAGCCGGGACGGTTAACTACGAGCAGTACTTC; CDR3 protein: CASSQAGTVNYEQYF
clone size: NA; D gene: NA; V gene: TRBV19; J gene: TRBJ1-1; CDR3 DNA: TGTGCCACCGGGACATCCATGAACACTGAAGCTTTCTTT; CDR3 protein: CATGTSMNTEAFF
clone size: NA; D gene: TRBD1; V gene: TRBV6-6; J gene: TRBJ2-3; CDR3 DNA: TGTGCCAGCAGTTACGGGGCAGGGGGAAAAGATACGCAGTATTTT; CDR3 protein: CASSYGAGGKDTQYF